The text below deals with one T cell receptor beta chain. When the RNA was reverse transcribed, random hexamers were used with an input of about 0.5 to 1 ug. One entry per CDR3 protein results from TCRdb running MiXCR on the immunoSEQ multiplex PCR reads. In the table there are 150,000 to 200,000 distinct CDR3 sequences, around 96% of which are singletons. This record comes from a study of CD8 T cells in Susac syndrome. The germline V gene has CDR1 DFQATT and CDR2 SNEGSKA (reference sequence). V was cut by 6 bases and J by 4 bases, with 13 bases left in between. This CDR3 comprises 12 residues. Material: CD4+ T cells from PBMCs. The V call is TRBV20-1, the J call TRBJ2-7; TRBD2 might be the D (5 bases). The TCR comes from a human donor with multiple sclerosis. DNA of the CDR3: TGCAGTGCCACACATGGAGGTTACGAGCAGTACTTC. It yields the protein CSATHGGYEQYF.